The 4 T cell receptor beta chains in this list originate from one sample, sequenced in a study of blood T cells in healthy people across ages. A second roughly 7 to 12 cycle PCR used barcoded and J-beta primers. TCRdb redid the calling of the 5' RACE reads with MiXCR, one entry per CDR3 protein. The sample yields approximately 900,000 distinct CDR3 sequences, about 44% seen once. Specimen: blood. Receptor source: a man aged 30 to 39 in good health.

This clonotype was seen a handful of times. The genes are TRBV28 and TRBJ2-7; 8 nucleotides agree with TRBD1. Trimming took 6 bases from V and 0 from J; bases not matched to a gene: 13. Per germline, CDR1 MDHEN and CDR2 SYDVKM. This CDR3 has 17 residues. DNA of the CDR3: TGTGCCAGCAGGATCAGGTCCCAGGGGGCGCACTCCTACGAGCAGTACTTC. Amino acid sequence: CASRIRSQGAHSYEQYF.

This clonotype was seen more than once but under ten times. J is TRBJ2-7 and V is TRBV5-1, with D uncertain. V dropped 0 bases and J dropped 0 bases, with 10 bases sitting between them. CDR1 and CDR2 (germline): SGHRS, YFSETQ. CDR3 size: 15 residues. CDR3 nucleotides: TGCGCCAGCAGCTTGGGCAGGTCGAACTCCTACGAGCAGTACTTC. The encoded protein is CASSLGRSNSYEQYF.

The sample holds many counts of this clonotype. A much bigger clone sits one base away, suggesting this may be a read error. The rearrangement links TRBV12-5 to TRBJ2-5, with unresolved D. This CDR3 spans 14 amino acids. Trimming removed 5 bases from V and 5 bases from J, with 15 bases in between. The V gene's germline CDR1 is LGHNT and CDR2 FRNRAP. The CDR3 is CASGVSTLGETQYF. CDR3 nucleotide sequence: TGTGCTAGTGGTGTGTCAACTTTAGGGGAGACCCAGTACTTC. The full variable domain, completed using reference TRBV12-5 and TRBJ2-5, is DARVTQTPRHKVTEMGQEVTMRCQPILGHNTVFWYRQTMMQGLELLAYFRNRAPLDDSGMPKDRFSAEMPDATLATLKIQPSEPRDSAVYFCASGVSTLGETQYFGPGTRLLVL.

This clonotype has more than one count but fewer than ten. This rearrangement joins TRBV18 to TRBJ1-2; D remains ambiguous. The V and J ends lost 0 bases and 4 bases respectively, with 12 bases between them. CDR3 length: 15 residues. CDR1 KGHSH and CDR2 LQKENI come from the germline V gene. CDR3 loop: CASSPPMGISYGYTF. The CDR3, as DNA: TGTGCCAGCTCACCACCGATGGGGATTTCCTATGGCTACACCTTC.